This T cell receptor (beta chain) was recorded in a study of cytomegalovirus exposure and HLA in healthy donors. Clones were read by immunoSEQ multiplex PCR, and TCRdb kept only the in-frame ones, dropping some. Seen here are about 180,000 clones, 85% observed once, and the top ten hold approximately 16%. V lost 5 bases to trimming and J lost 6 bases; unmatched junction nucleotides: 12. The germline CDR1 and CDR2 sequences are MNHEY and SMNVEV (reference sequence). This CDR3 has 15 residues. Notes on this clone: Its antigen is unidentified.

General study findings and limits: The study recorded some 160 TCR beta chains that were cytomegalovirus-associated. In vitro testing confirmed a few CMV-associated chains as specific for CMV antigens.

The donors were members of the validation cohort comprising 100 to 150 subjects, separate from the approximately 670-subject first cohort. V is TRBV27 and J is TRBJ2-7; 8 bases fit TRBD2. Input material: PBMCs. This clonotype was sampled from a man between 18 and 35 years old in good health and CMV-seropositive. The CDR3 here is CASSPRLARVSEQYF. Here the CDR3 DNA reads TGTGCCAGCAGTCCTCGACTAGCGAGGGTAAGCGAGCAGTACTTC.